Below, 7 T cell receptor beta chains from the same sample are listed, as sequenced in a study of blood T cell repertoires in COVID-19. Using immunoSEQ multiplex PCR, the repertoire was profiled, and TCRdb retains in-frame clones only, with some absent. In the table there are around 230,000 clones, 75% to 85% of which are singletons. Sequencing input: peripheral blood. The receptors shown here come from a woman aged 55-70 years with active or convalescent COVID-19.

CDR3 residues: CASSLEGAGAVSYEQYF. DNA of the CDR3: TGTGCCAGCAGCTTAGAAGGGGCGGGGGCCGTCTCCTACGAGCAGTACTTC. The J gene is TRBJ2-7, the V gene TRBV11-2, with D perhaps TRBD2 (7 bases). This CDR3 region has 17 residues. Trimming stripped 0 bases from V and 0 bases from J, with 15 bases between. CDR1 and CDR2 (germline): SGHAT, FQNNGV.

A single count supports this clone. V gene TRBV18 combines with J gene TRBJ1-2; 11 nucleotides align to TRBD1. Germline lookup yields CDR1 KGHSH and CDR2 LQKENI. The CDR3 runs 15 residues. V was clipped by 6 bases and J by 7 bases; unmatched bases: 10. CDR3 loop: CASSDRTGGVRGYTF. CDR3 sequence (DNA): TGTGCCAGCTCGGACCGGACAGGGGGCGTTCGTGGCTACACCTTC. The full variable domain, completed using reference TRBV18 and TRBJ1-2, is NAGVMQNPRHLVRRRGQEARLRCSPMKGHSHVYWYRQLPEEGLKFMVYLQKENIIDESGMPKERFSAEFPKEGPSILRIQQVVRGDSAAYFCASSDRTGGVRGYTFGSGTRLTVV.

The chain couples TRBV5-4 to TRBJ1-4; TRBD1 agrees at 7 bases. With 1 base clipped from V and 2 bases from J, the junction kept 8 bases outside the gene matches. CDR3 length equals 17 residues. In germline, CDR1 is SGHNT, CDR2 YYREEE (reference sequence). Written as DNA, the CDR3 is TGTGCCAGCAGCTTGTCACAGGGGTCGTATACTAATGAAAAACTGTTTTTT. Translated, it gives CASSLSQGSYTNEKLFF.

This chain's CDR3 is CASSLDGGRGGTSTDTQYF. CDR3 nucleotide sequence: TGTGCCAGCAGCTTAGATGGCGGAAGGGGGGGTACCAGCACAGATACGCAGTATTTT. The chain couples TRBV11-2 to TRBJ2-3; D is possibly TRBD2 (7 bases). V lost 0 bases and J 0 bases, leaving 19 bases between the germline ends. Germline loops: CDR1 SGHAT, CDR2 FQNNGV. CDR3 length: 19 amino acids.

Concerning this clone: This sample also contains other DNA sequences that code for the same CDR3. The chain employs TRBV30 and TRBJ1-5, with 8 bases lining up with TRBD1. Unmatched junction bases numbered 0, after V lost 0 bases and J lost 5 bases. Germline V gene data show CDR1 as GTSNPN and CDR2 as SVGIG (reference sequence). The CDR3 contains 13 residues. CDR3: CAWSVQGDQPQHF. DNA of the CDR3: TGTGCCTGGAGTGTACAGGGGGATCAGCCCCAGCATTTT.

V is TRBV6-1 and J is TRBJ1-2; perhaps TRBD1 as D (6 bases). From germline, CDR1 is MNHNS and CDR2 SASEGT. Trimming removed 5 bases at V and 4 bases at J, with 11 bases between. CDR3 length equals 13 residues. The CDR3 reads CASSQGGVYGYTF. The DNA of the CDR3 is TGTGCCAGCAGTCAAGGGGGGGTCTATGGCTACACCTTC.

The chain links TRBV6-6 to TRBJ1-5; no firm D call. V was shortened by 2 bases and J by 9 bases, with 8 bases between the two germline ends. Germline-derived CDR1 and CDR2 are MNHNY and SVGAGI (reference sequence). The length of the CDR3 is 12 residues. CDR3 DNA: TGTGCCAGCAGTTACAGGGAGGGGCCCCAGCATTTT. Its translation: CASSYREGPQHF.